These 27 T cell receptor beta chains were sequenced from one sample in a study of blood T cells in healthy people across ages (dated by TCRdb to between 2014 and 2017). The library was generated by 5' RACE. Sequencing took place on an Illumina HiSeq 2500. A second about 6 to 11 cycle PCR used a sample-barcoded 5' primer and a J-beta primer mix. The public sequencing data were trimmed at Q25 with fastp and processed into clonotypes with MiXCR by TCRdb, which kept only in-frame beta chains. Entries are consolidated by CDR3 protein sequence, retaining the most common genes and DNA. The sample table contains around 820,000 distinct CDR3 sequences; only one count was recorded for roughly 25% of them. Approximately 3.7% of the sample is in the top ten clones. The same data also contributed to another study, on T cells of mothers and their children.

The specimen was blood. These receptors all stem from a boy younger than 18 in good health.

In nucleotides, the CDR3 is TGTGCCAGCAGCCCCGACAGGGGCGGTGGCTACACCTTC. Translating gives CASSPDRGGGYTF. The chain uses TRBV3-1 and TRBJ1-2, with 8 bases aligning to TRBD1. The CDR3 contains 13 residues. Trimming at V came to 4 bases and at J to 7 bases, leaving 5 bases not matched to a gene. CDR1 is LGHDT, CDR2 YNNKEL, per germline (reference sequence).

There are a few counts of this clonotype. The chain couples TRBV27 to TRBJ1-4; the D is unclear. CDR1 and CDR2 from the germline V gene are MNHEY and SMNVEV (reference sequence). This CDR3 contains 13 residues. Trimming pared 3 bases from V and 10 bases from J, leaving 12 bases between. CDR3 coding DNA: TGTGCCAGCAGTTTCGGAAGGCGGGGAAAACTGTTTTTT. Encoded protein: CASSFGRRGKLFF.

The chain is built from TRBV9 and TRBJ2-7, with D uncertain. In germline, CDR1 is SGDLS, CDR2 YYNGEE. The CDR3 sequence is 17 residues long. V lost 0 bases and J lost 5, with 21 bases in between. Here the CDR3 DNA reads TGTGCCAGCAGCGTAGTCCTCGGTAGGCCTGTTTGGGACGAGCAGTACTTC. This encodes CASSVVLGRPVWDEQYF.

The chain links TRBV27 to TRBJ1-5, with 7 bases fitting TRBD1. CDR1 MNHEY and CDR2 SMNVEV come from the germline V gene (reference sequence). The CDR3 is 15 amino acids. The J segment lost 3 bases and the V segment lost 4 bases, leaving 6 bases of the junction unmatched. CDR3 amino acids: CASSSTTGNNQPQHF. Written as DNA, the CDR3 is TGTGCCAGCAGTTCCACGACAGGGAACAATCAGCCCCAGCATTTT.

The chain has TRBV4-1 and TRBJ2-5, with D perhaps TRBD1 or TRBD2 (5 bases each). V was trimmed by 4 bases and J by 1 base, leaving 13 bases between them. The CDR3 consists of 15 residues. CDR1 is MGHRA and CDR2 is YSYEKL in the germline V gene. Here the CDR3 DNA reads TGCGCCAGCAGCCGGACCGCAGGGAGCCAAGAGACCCAGTACTTC. This encodes CASSRTAGSQETQYF.

The gene calls are TRBV29-1 and TRBJ2-7, with D hard to call. The CDR3 sequence is 11 residues long. Germline CDR1 is SQVTM and CDR2 is ANQGSEA. The germline V and J ends were trimmed by 2 bases and 5 bases, with 7 bases remaining between them. CDR3 region: CSVEKGNEQYF. The CDR3 DNA reads as TGCAGCGTTGAAAAAGGGAACGAGCAGTACTTC.

This clonotype has more than one count but fewer than ten. This rearrangement joins TRBV11-2 to TRBJ2-5, with unresolved D. The CDR3 sequence is 16 residues long. CDR1 SGHAT and CDR2 FQNNGV come from the germline V gene. V dropped 5 bases and J dropped 0 bases, with 16 bases sitting between them. This chain's CDR3 is CASSHSAWGNQETQYF. For the CDR3, the DNA is TGTGCCAGCAGCCACTCGGCATGGGGAAACCAAGAGACCCAGTACTTC.

This clonotype was picked up a small number of times. J is TRBJ2-7 and V is TRBV28; 12 bases line up with TRBD1. Per the germline V gene, CDR1 is MDHEN and CDR2 is SYDVKM. The CDR3 is 15 amino acids. J lost 6 bases, V lost 7 bases, and 10 bases had no gene match. This chain's CDR3 is CASKMPGTGGSEQYF. The CDR3 DNA reads as TGTGCCAGCAAAATGCCCGGGACAGGGGGCTCCGAGCAGTACTTC.

The chain employs TRBV4-3 and TRBJ2-4, with D perhaps TRBD1 or TRBD2 (6 bases each). V shed 4 bases and J shed 1 base, with 23 bases lying between them. The CDR3 length is 19 residues. Germline V gene sequence: CDR1 LGHNA, CDR2 YSLEER. The CDR3 here is CASSPLGWDSGAAKNIQYF. DNA for the CDR3: TGCGCCAGCAGCCCCCTAGGGTGGGACTCAGGGGCGGCCAAAAACATTCAGTACTTC.

There are a few counts of this clonotype. V usage is TRBV3-1 and J usage is TRBJ1-4; the D gene is possibly TRBD1 (5 bases). This CDR3 is built from 15 residues. The ends were cut back, 5 bases at V and 4 bases at J, with 14 bases in the middle. Looked up from germline, CDR1 is LGHDT and CDR2 is YNNKEL (reference sequence). CDR3 protein: CASSVGDAYNEKLFF. The CDR3 nucleotides read TGTGCCAGCAGCGTTGGGGACGCCTATAATGAAAAACTGTTTTTT.

This rearrangement joins TRBV4-3 to TRBJ2-3; D gene ambiguous. CDR3 size: 16 residues. CDR1 is LGHNA and CDR2 is YSLEER in the germline V gene. Trimming shortened V by 4 bases and J by 3 bases, and 17 bases separated the two germline ends. The CDR3 here is CASSLVQIGPTDTQYF. The CDR3 nucleotides are TGCGCCAGCAGCCTAGTACAGATCGGGCCTACAGATACGCAGTATTTT.

The chain employs TRBV2 and TRBJ2-1; D remains unclear. This CDR3 comprises 11 residues. Per germline, CDR1 SNHLY and CDR2 FYNNEI. The V and J ends lost 7 bases and 15 bases respectively, with 16 bases between them. The CDR3 DNA reads as TGTGCCAGCATTCGGACCGGTCCTTGGTTCTTC. This gives the protein CASIRTGPWFF.

This clonotype was found a few times. The CDR3 spells CASSLRVGASGGPLDEEQYF. The CDR3 nucleotides read TGCGCCAGCAGCTTGAGGGTGGGGGCTAGCGGGGGCCCTCTGGATGAAGAGCAGTACTTC. This chain uses TRBV5-1 with TRBJ2-7; TRBD2 matches 10 bases. V shed 1 base, J shed 7 bases, and the junction held 23 bases outside the gene matches. The CDR3 contains 20 residues. CDR1 and CDR2 (germline): SGHRS, YFSETQ.

V is TRBV7-6 and J is TRBJ2-7; D is unclear. CDR1 and CDR2 (germline): SGHVS, FNYEAQ. The CDR3 runs to 15 residues. The V end was cut by 1 base, the J end by 2 bases, with 12 bases between. The CDR3 loop is CASSLEVAGTYEQYF. CDR3 in DNA: TGTGCCAGCAGCTTAGAGGTAGCCGGAACCTACGAGCAGTACTTC.

The rearrangement uses TRBV20-1 and TRBJ1-1; D not resolved. The CDR3 is 14 residues long. V was cut by 0 bases and J by 3 bases, with 11 bases left in between. In germline, CDR1 is DFQATT, CDR2 SNEGSKA (reference sequence). The CDR3 coding sequence is TGCAGTGCTAGAGATAATAAGGGTTACACTGAAGCTTTCTTT. This codes for CSARDNKGYTEAFF.

The chain couples TRBV12-3 or TRBV12-4 to TRBJ2-3, with TRBD1 matching over 8 bases. Trimming cost V 6 bases and J 4 bases; bases outside gene matches: 9. CDR3 length: 15 amino acids. The CDR3 nucleotides are TGTGCCAGCAGGGAGGCAGGGGGCGCAGCAGATACGCAGTATTTT. It translates to CASREAGGAADTQYF.

This clonotype was detected a few times. Written as DNA, the CDR3 is TGCGCCAGCAGCCAGACGGACAGAACAAACGGGGAGCTGTTTTTT. It translates to CASSQTDRTNGELFF. V and J are TRBV4-3 and TRBJ2-2; a possible D gene is TRBD1 (6 bases). Per germline, CDR1 LGHNA and CDR2 YSLEER. This CDR3 spans 15 amino acids. Between the trimmed V and J ends, which lost 3 bases and 7 bases, there was a span of 15 bases.

This clonotype turned up a few times. J is TRBJ2-5 and V is TRBV14; 8 bases are a match to TRBD2. Germline CDR1 SGHDN, CDR2 FVKESK. The CDR3 length is 12 residues. The V gene end was trimmed by 4 bases and the J gene end by 6 bases; junction bases not matched to a gene: 1. Here the CDR3 reads CASSRTSKTQYF. The CDR3 coding sequence is TGTGCCAGCAGCCGGACTAGCAAGACCCAGTACTTC.

This clonotype has more than one count but fewer than ten. The V and J genes are TRBV29-1 and TRBJ1-2, with D perhaps TRBD1 (6 bases). The V end was cut by 7 bases, the J end by 2 bases, with 11 bases between. The CDR3 is 12 residues long. CDR1 is SQVTM, CDR2 ANQGSEA, per germline. The CDR3 region is CSADTGNYGYTF. CDR3 nucleotides: TGCAGCGCGGATACAGGGAACTATGGCTACACCTTC.

CDR3 protein: CASSFGLGQSNQPQHF. The CDR3 DNA reads TGTGCCAGCAGTTTTGGGTTGGGACAGAGCAATCAGCCCCAGCATTTT. This chain connects TRBV12-3 or TRBV12-4 to TRBJ1-5; the match to TRBD1 covers 7 bases. The CDR3 runs 16 residues. V was pared by 3 bases and J by 1 base, with 6 bases of the junction left unmatched.

This clonotype was detected only a few times. This rearrangement joins TRBV18 to TRBJ2-4; D remains unclear. This CDR3 comprises 14 residues. Germline V lookup: CDR1 KGHSH, CDR2 LQKENI. The germline V and J ends were trimmed by 0 bases and 9 bases, with 12 bases remaining between them. CDR3 sequence reads: CASSPPRSSSIQYF. CDR3 DNA: TGTGCCAGCTCACCACCGAGATCCAGTAGCATTCAGTACTTC.

This clonotype showed up many times. The gene calls are TRBV5-6 and TRBJ1-5; maybe TRBD1 (6 bases). The germline CDR1 and CDR2 sequences are SGHDT and YYEEEE. Trimming stripped 1 base from V and 1 base from J, with 12 bases between. The CDR3 is made up of 16 amino acids. CDR3 amino acids: CASSLLVGASNQPQHF. The CDR3 nucleotides read TGTGCCAGCAGCTTGTTGGTGGGGGCGAGCAATCAGCCCCAGCATTTT.

The gene calls are TRBV28 and TRBJ2-1; D call uncertain. The V gene's germline CDR1 is MDHEN and CDR2 SYDVKM. This CDR3 spans 13 amino acids. Between the trimmed V and J ends, which lost 4 bases and 14 bases, there was a span of 18 bases. The CDR3 DNA reads TGTGCCAGCAGTTCCCCCCCATCGGATCGGGAGTTCTTC. It encodes CASSSPPSDREFF.

The rearrangement links TRBV3-1 to TRBJ2-1; 10 bases are a match to TRBD1. Trimming took 1 base from V and 7 from J; bases not matched to a gene: 4. Germline V gene lookup returns CDR1 LGHDT and CDR2 YNNKEL (reference sequence). This CDR3 spans 15 amino acids. The chain's CDR3 is CASSQGQGARNEQFF. In DNA form, the CDR3 reads TGTGCCAGCAGCCAAGGACAGGGGGCGCGGAATGAGCAGTTCTTC.

The chain couples TRBV7-8 to TRBJ1-1; D call uncertain. Between the trimmed V and J ends, which lost 5 bases and 1 base, there was a span of 14 bases. The CDR3 runs 15 residues. Germline CDR1 is SGHVS and CDR2 is FQNEAQ. In DNA form, the CDR3 reads TGTGCCAGCAGCCCATCTGCTCCGACGAACACTGAAGCTTTCTTT. Amino acid sequence: CASSPSAPTNTEAFF.

In its sample, this clonotype was seen a few times. The chain combines TRBV30 with TRBJ2-1, with 13 positions matching TRBD2. This CDR3 comprises 16 residues. The germline gives CDR1 GTSNPN, CDR2 SVGIG (reference sequence). V was pared by 3 bases and J by 9 bases, with 11 bases of the junction left unmatched. The CDR3 DNA sequence: TGTGCCTGGAGCCTTAAGACTAGCGGGGGGAGGGGTGAGCAGTTCTTC. Protein product: CAWSLKTSGGRGEQFF.

The chain carries TRBV29-1 and TRBJ2-2, with 7 bases aligning to TRBD2. The germline gives CDR1 SQVTM, CDR2 ANQGSEA. Trimming removed 5 bases from V and 3 bases from J; junction bases left unmatched: 6. The CDR3 spans 14 residues. CDR3 DNA: TGCAGCGTTCAACTAGCGATGGACACCGGGGAGCTGTTTTTT. Translation gives CSVQLAMDTGELFF.